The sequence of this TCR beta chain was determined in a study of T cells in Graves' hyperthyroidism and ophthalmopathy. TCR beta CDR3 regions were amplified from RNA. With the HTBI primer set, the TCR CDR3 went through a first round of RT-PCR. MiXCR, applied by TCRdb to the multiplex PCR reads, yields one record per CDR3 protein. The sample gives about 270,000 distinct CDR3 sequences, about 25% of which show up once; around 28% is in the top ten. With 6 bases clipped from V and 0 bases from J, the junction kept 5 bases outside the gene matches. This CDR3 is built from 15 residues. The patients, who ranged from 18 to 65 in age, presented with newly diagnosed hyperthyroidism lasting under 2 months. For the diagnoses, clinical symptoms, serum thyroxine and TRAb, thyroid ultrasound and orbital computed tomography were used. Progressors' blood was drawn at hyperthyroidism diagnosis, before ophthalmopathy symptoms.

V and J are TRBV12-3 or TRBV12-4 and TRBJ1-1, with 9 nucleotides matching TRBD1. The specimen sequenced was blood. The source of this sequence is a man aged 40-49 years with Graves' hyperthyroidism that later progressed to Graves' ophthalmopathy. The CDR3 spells CASSSDRGLNTEAFF. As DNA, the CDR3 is TGTGCCAGCAGCTCGGACAGGGGATTGAACACTGAAGCTTTCTTT.